A single sample gave rise to the 9 T cell receptor beta chains below, sequenced in a study of patients and donors after allogeneic stem cell transplantation. TCRdb passed the RT-PCR reads through MiXCR, listing each CDR3 protein once. The repertoire holds about 960,000 distinct CDR3 sequences, roughly 18% seen once, with around 6% in the top ten. Sequenced material: blood, either unsorted or a sorted T cell fraction (not recorded which). These receptors came from a human donor who was either an allogeneic HSCT recipient or a stem cell or donor lymphocyte infusion donor (not recorded which). It is not recorded whose cells these are; they may come from a transplant donor.

The sample holds a few counts of this clonotype. The V call is TRBV6-1, the J call TRBJ2-7; TRBD1 matches 10 bases. The V gene's germline CDR1 is MNHNS and CDR2 SASEGT. V dropped 6 bases and J dropped 1; count of bases not matched to a gene: 6. The CDR3 covers 15 residues. DNA for the CDR3: TGTGCCAGCAGAGGCCGGGACAGGGGTTCCTACGAGCAGTACTTC. It is translated as CASRGRDRGSYEQYF.

V and J are TRBV29-1 and TRBJ1-1, with D unclear. Trimming stripped 5 bases from V and 6 bases from J, with 13 bases between. The CDR3 covers 12 residues. Germline assignment: CDR1 SQVTM and CDR2 ANQGSEA. The CDR3 spells CSVLSRVAEAFF. As DNA, the CDR3 is TGCAGCGTTCTAAGCCGAGTCGCTGAAGCTTTCTTT.

This clonotype showed up many times. The rearrangement links TRBV29-1 to TRBJ2-5; 14 bases align to TRBD2. The CDR3 covers 14 residues. Germline V gene data show CDR1 as SQVTM and CDR2 as ANQGSEA. Trimming took 6 bases from V and 1 from J; bases not matched to a gene: 1. CDR3 coding DNA: TGCAGCGTGACTAGCGGGGGGGCCCAAGAGACCCAGTACTTC. Protein: CSVTSGGAQETQYF.

The chain joins TRBV20-1 to TRBJ2-4; no clear D. This CDR3 has 13 residues. V gave up 0 bases and J gave up 3 bases, with 6 bases separating them. Germline CDR1 reads DFQATT; CDR2 reads SNEGSKA (reference sequence). This CDR3 reads CSARDLGKNIQYF. The DNA for the CDR3 is TGCAGTGCTAGAGACCTCGGCAAAAACATTCAGTACTTC.

V and J are TRBV21-1 and TRBJ2-4. TRBV21-1 is described as a pseudogene. This CDR3 region has 16 residues. The CDR3 is CASTRVGARAKNIQYF. The DNA of the CDR3 is TGTGCCAGCACTCGCGTGGGTGCGCGGGCCAAAAACATTCAGTACTTC.

This clonotype was observed many times. This chain links TRBV27 with TRBJ1-2; 9 bases line up with TRBD1. CDR3 length: 15 residues. Germline V gene sequence: CDR1 MNHEY, CDR2 SMNVEV (reference sequence). V gave up 3 bases and J gave up 5 bases; unmatched junction bases: 7. The CDR3 region is CASSLSGTGTYGYTF. For the CDR3, the DNA is TGTGCCAGCAGTTTGTCCGGGACAGGGACGTATGGCTACACCTTC.

This chain uses TRBV5-5 with TRBJ1-5; D gene ambiguous. This CDR3 comprises 16 residues. Trimming took 1 base from V and 9 from J, leaving 20 bases between them. CDR1 SGHKS and CDR2 YYEKEE come from the germline V gene (reference sequence). CDR3 sequence reads: CASSLKGDQREGPQHF. DNA of the CDR3: TGTGCCAGCAGCTTGAAGGGAGACCAAAGAGAGGGGCCCCAGCATTTT.

This chain links TRBV5-1 with TRBJ2-2; perhaps TRBD2 as D (6 bases). Trimming pared 4 bases from V and 9 bases from J, leaving 19 bases between. The length of the CDR3 is 15 residues. Per germline, CDR1 SGHRS and CDR2 YFSETQ. CDR3 sequence: CASSTGSPAGWELFF. CDR3 in DNA: TGCGCCAGCAGCACGGGATCCCCAGCGGGTTGGGAGCTGTTTTTT.

This clonotype was counted a few times. The chain couples TRBV20-1 to TRBJ1-3; D is unclear. CDR3 length: 13 residues. V was trimmed by 3 bases and J by 4 bases, leaving 10 bases between them. The germline V gene has CDR1 DFQATT and CDR2 SNEGSKA (reference sequence). In DNA, the CDR3 is TGCAGTGCTAGCGGCTTATCCGGAAACACCATATATTTT. Protein sequence: CSASGLSGNTIYF.